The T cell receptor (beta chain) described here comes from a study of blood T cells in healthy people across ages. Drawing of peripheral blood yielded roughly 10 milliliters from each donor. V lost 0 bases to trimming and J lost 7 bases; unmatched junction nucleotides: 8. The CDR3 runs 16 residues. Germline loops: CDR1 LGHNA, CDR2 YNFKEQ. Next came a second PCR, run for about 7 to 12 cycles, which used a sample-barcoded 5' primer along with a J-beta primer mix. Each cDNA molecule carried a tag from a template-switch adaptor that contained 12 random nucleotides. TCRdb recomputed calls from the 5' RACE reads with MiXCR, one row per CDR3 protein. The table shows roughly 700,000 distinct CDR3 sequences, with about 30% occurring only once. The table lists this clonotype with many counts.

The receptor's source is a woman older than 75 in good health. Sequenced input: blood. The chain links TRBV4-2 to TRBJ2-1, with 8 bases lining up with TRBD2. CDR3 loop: CASSQDGRGDINEQFF. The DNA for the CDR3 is TGTGCCAGCAGCCAAGATGGGCGGGGGGACATAAATGAGCAGTTCTTC.